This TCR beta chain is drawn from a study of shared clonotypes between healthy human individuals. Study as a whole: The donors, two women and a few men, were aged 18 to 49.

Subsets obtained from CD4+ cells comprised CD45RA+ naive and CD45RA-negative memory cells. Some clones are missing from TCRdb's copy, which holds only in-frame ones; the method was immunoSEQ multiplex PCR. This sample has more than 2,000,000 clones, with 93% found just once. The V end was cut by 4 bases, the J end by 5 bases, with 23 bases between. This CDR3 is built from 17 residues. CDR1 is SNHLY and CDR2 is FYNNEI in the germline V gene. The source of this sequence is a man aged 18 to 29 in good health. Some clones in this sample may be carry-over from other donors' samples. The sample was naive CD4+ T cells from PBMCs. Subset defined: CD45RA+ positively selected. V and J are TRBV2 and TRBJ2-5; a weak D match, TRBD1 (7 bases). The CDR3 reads CASSVDSLSSGGETQYF. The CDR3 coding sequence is TGTGCCAGCAGTGTAGACAGTCTATCTTCAGGGGGGGAGACCCAGTACTTC.